A selection of T cell receptor beta chains follows, all from one sample in a study of metastatic and nonmetastatic thyroid tumors. TCRdb called clones again from the PCR reads with MiXCR. The profile shows more than 4,500 clones, roughly 35% of them singletons. The specimen was tumor tissue. The receptors stem from a male donor with papillary thyroid cancer or a benign thyroid nodule (not recorded which). Some clones in this sample may be carry-over from other donors' samples. CDR3s include the opening cysteine and the closing phenylalanine or tryptophan. Each record gives: V gene, CDR3 length, D gene, clone size, J gene, CDR3 DNA, CDR3 protein. D genes are given only for firm matches. The size of a clone is reported for some rows only, either as once, few or many, or as a class for expanded clones.

>TRBV20-1|12|-|-|TRBJ2-7
TGCAGTGCTAGAACAGGATCCTACGAGCAGTACTTC
CSARTGSYEQYF
>TRBV5-1|15|TRBD1|-|TRBJ1-2
TGCGCCAGCAGCTTGGTTACAGGGGCCGTGGTAGGCTACACCTTC
CASSLVTGAVVGYTF
>TRBV10-2|15|TRBD1|medium-sized|TRBJ2-7
TGCGCCAGCAGAGCGACAGGGGGTGTCTCTGGCGAGCAGTACTTC
CASRATGGVSGEQYF
>TRBV5-4|16|TRBD2|-|TRBJ2-3
TGTGCCAGCAGCTCCACCCGACTAGCGCGGGGGGATACGCAGTATTTT
CASSSTRLARGDTQYF
>TRBV20-1|15|TRBD2|few|TRBJ2-2
TGCAGTGCTAGAGATAGCGGGAGGGACACCGGGGAGCTGTTTTTT
CSARDSGRDTGELFF
>TRBV11-3|13|-|-|TRBJ2-1
TGTGCCAGCAGCTTAGATAGACTTAATGAGCAGTTCTTC
CASSLDRLNEQFF
>TRBV20-1|14|TRBD1|once|TRBJ2-7
TGCAGTGCTAGGACCGACAGGGGGCTCCACGAGCAGTGCTTC
CSARTDRGLHEQCF
>TRBV28|18|TRBD2|-|TRBJ2-2
TGTGCCAGCAGTTCGCTGACTAGCTCAAGCGGGGGCACCGGGGAGCTGTTTTTT
CASSSLTSSSGGTGELFF
>TRBV6-1|14|TRBD2|few|TRBJ2-1
TGTGCCAGCAGTGGGGACTGGGGGGAGGGGGAGCAGTTCTTC
CASSGDWGEGEQFF
>TRBV15|14|-|-|TRBJ2-7
TGTGCCACCAGCAGAGAGGGACCATCCTACGAGCAGTACTTC
CATSREGPSYEQYF
>TRBV20-1|16|TRBD2|few|TRBJ2-1
TGCAGTGCTAGAGATGGGAGCGGGAGACCCTACAATGAGCAGTTCTTC
CSARDGSGRPYNEQFF
>TRBV20-1|14|-|-|TRBJ1-2
TGCAGTGCTAGAGATTCCGGGGGGAACTATGGCTACACCTTC
CSARDSGGNYGYTF
>TRBV12-3/TRBV12-4|13|-|few|TRBJ1-1
TGTGCCAGCAGTATGGCAAGGGCCACTGAAGCTTTCTTT
CASSMARATEAFF
>TRBV6-1|13|-|few|TRBJ2-1
TGTGCCAGCAGTGCGTCAATCGACCGTGAGCAGTTCTTC
CASSASIDREQFF
>TRBV19|14|TRBD1|-|TRBJ1-1
TGTGCCAGTAGTATACGAGGACAGGGTGGGCAAGCTTTCTTT
CASSIRGQGGQAFF
>TRBV2|16|-|medium-sized|TRBJ1-5
TGTGCCAGCAGTCCAGGGTCCGGGGGCAGCAATCAGCCCCAGCATTTT
CASSPGSGGSNQPQHF
>TRBV27|16|TRBD1|few|TRBJ1-1
TGTGCCAGCAGTTTTCTAACCGGGACAGGGGGCAAACAAGCTTTCTTT
CASSFLTGTGGKQAFF
>TRBV19|13|TRBD1|few|TRBJ1-6
TGTGCCAGTAGCGCAGGGGGTTATTCACCCCTCCACTTT
CASSAGGYSPLHF
>TRBV5-1|14|-|-|TRBJ2-7
TGCGCCAGCAGCTTGGGAGCTGGCTCCTACGAGCAGTACTTC
CASSLGAGSYEQYF
>TRBV28|16|TRBD1|few|TRBJ1-6
TGTGCCAGCAGTTTGTGGGGACAGGGGTCAAATTCACCCCTCCACTTT
CASSLWGQGSNSPLHF
>TRBV20-1|11|-|-|TRBJ2-3
TGCAGTGCTAGTGGCGGGCTTGCGCAGTATTTT
CSASGGLAQYF
>TRBV12-3/TRBV12-4|16|-|-|TRBJ1-4
TGTGCCAGCAGTTTCGGGGAGTTCGGTCCCCATGAAAAACTGTTTTTT
CASSFGEFGPHEKLFF
>TRBV20-1|13|-|-|TRBJ2-3
TGCAGTCATTATGCCGGGGTTGGAGATACGCAGTATTTT
CSHYAGVGDTQYF
>TRBV20-1|13|-|-|TRBJ2-7
TGCAGTGCCAACCTGTATCCATCCTACGAGCAGTACTTC
CSANLYPSYEQYF
>TRBV20-1|15|-|once|TRBJ2-7
TGCAGTGCCCTAGAGAGGAGGGGTCCATCCTACGAGCAGTACTTC
CSALERRGPSYEQYF
>TRBV19|13|-|-|TRBJ2-7
TGTGCCAGTAGTGCAGACAGAGCCTACGAGCAGTACTTC
CASSADRAYEQYF
>TRBV6-1|15|-|-|TRBJ1-5
TGTGCCAGCAGTGATGTGGGAGGGGCGAATCAGCCCCAGCATTTT
CASSDVGGANQPQHF
>TRBV6-9|14|-|few|TRBJ1-4
TGTGCCAGCACTTTTCAGGCAACTAATGAAAAACTGTTTTTT
CASTFQATNEKLFF
>TRBV5-1|13|-|-|TRBJ1-2
TGCGCCAGCAGCGTAGGGGGGGACTATGGCTACACCTTC
CASSVGGDYGYTF
>TRBV28|17|-|few|TRBJ2-2
TGTGCCAGCAGTTCGGACAAATGGGGGGAGTACCCCGGGGAGCTGTTTTTT
CASSSDKWGEYPGELFF
>TRBV18|16|TRBD1|-|TRBJ1-5
TGTGCCAGCTCACCAGGTACAGGGGGGCGCAATCAGCCCCAGCATTTT
CASSPGTGGRNQPQHF